Reported below is one TCR beta chain. The clone's antigen remains unknown. Base qualities are not recorded, but no much larger clone differs from it by a single base. Patients with a history of autoimmune disease or receiving systemic immunosuppression were excluded from the trial. In every dose cohort, peripheral blood was drawn for TCR sequencing at baseline, cycle 4 day 1, and cycle 7 day 1. Samples were obtained from an open-label, multicenter, first-in-human phase I dose-escalation trial of ivuxolimab. Adults with locally advanced or metastatic head and neck squamous cell, hepatocellular, melanoma or renal cell carcinoma were enrolled in the trial. Before TCR sequencing, CD4+ and CD8+ T cells were separately sorted from peripheral blood. This record belongs to a study of OX40 agonist ivuxolimab in advanced cancers. Notes on the research overall: Ivuxolimab was a fully human IgG2 agonistic monoclonal antibody targeting the costimulatory receptor OX40 (CD134). Three dose-escalation patients achieved partial responses, one with hepatocellular carcinoma and two with cutaneous melanoma. Prior anti-PD-1, anti-PD-L1 or anti-CTLA-4 therapy was permitted, and checkpoint inhibitors had been received by roughly two fifths of dose-escalation patients. Intravenous ivuxolimab was administered to patients every 2 weeks at six dose levels: 0.01, 0.1, 0.3, 1.5, 3 and 10 mg/kg. The dose-escalation cohort was 82.7% male with a mean age of approximately 60 years, ranging from roughly 20 to 80. Of the 50 to 55 dose-escalation patients, hepatocellular carcinoma was present in 19, melanoma in some 15, renal cell carcinoma in 9 and head and neck cancer in 9. Peripheral TCRbeta sequencing aimed to test whether ivuxolimab altered TCR sequence diversity and caused clonal T-cell expansion. The paper describes the monotherapy dose-escalation part (N ≈ 49 patients) of the phase I trial of ivuxolimab.

From the cysteine up to the valine, the CDR3 has a length of 14 residues. Kept here is only the CDR3 DNA, which spans 42 bases and is read in frame from base 1. For CDR1 and CDR2, the germline V gene lists SGHTA and FQGNSA. V and J lose 1 base and 2 bases, and a span of 9 bases separates them. Genomic DNA was extracted from sorted cells for sequencing of the TCRbeta CDR3 region. The immunoSEQ Assay was used for sequencing of TCRbeta CDR3 regions. Drawn from immuneACCESS, this table holds only the in-frame rearrangements with V and J called that TCRdb kept. Clones are partly lost; checked studies trace under half to an unresolved V gene and leave the rest unexplained. This sample holds tens of thousands of clones; around 80% were observed only once. The ten most abundant clones make up 6% to 8% of the sample. Study-wide conclusions, independent of this receptor: After ivuxolimab, CD8+ T cells had more expanded clones than CD4+ T cells on average. Partial responders in the 0.1-3.0 mg/kg groups had among the lowest normalized peripheral clonal expansion, especially among CD8+ T cells. At doses of 0.1 to 3.0 mg/kg, clonal expansion of both CD4+ and CD8+ blood T cells was observed from baseline to week 6. Antigen specificity was not determined for the clonally expanded peripheral T cells. Low levels of normalized T-cell clonal expansion were also shown by some nonresponding patients.

This TCR came from an adult with an advanced solid tumor such as melanoma, head and neck, liver or kidney cancer. The chain employs TRBV7-2 and TRBJ2-7, with TRBD2 tentatively as D gene (5 bases match). This specimen consisted of CD4+ or CD8+ T cells sorted from blood, obtained in a trial of the OX40 agonist ivuxolimab. The DNA reads TGTGCCAGCAGCTTAGGAGGGATAGCCTACGAGCAGTACGTC. Translated, this is CASSLGGIAYEQYV.